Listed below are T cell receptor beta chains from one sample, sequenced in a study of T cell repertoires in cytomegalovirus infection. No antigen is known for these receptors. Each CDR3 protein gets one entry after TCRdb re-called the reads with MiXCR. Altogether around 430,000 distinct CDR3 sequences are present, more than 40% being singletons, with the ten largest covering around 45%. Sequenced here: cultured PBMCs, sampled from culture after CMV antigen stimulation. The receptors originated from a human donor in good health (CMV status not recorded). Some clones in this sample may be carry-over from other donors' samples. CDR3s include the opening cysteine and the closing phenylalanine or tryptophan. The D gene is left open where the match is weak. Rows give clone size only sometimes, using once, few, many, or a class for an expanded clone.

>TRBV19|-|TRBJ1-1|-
CASNKEVDREAFF
TGTGCCAGTAACAAAGAGGTCGACCGGGAAGCTTTCTTT
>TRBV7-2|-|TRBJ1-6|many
CASSLGVYNSPLHF
TGTGCCAGCAGCTTAGGAGTTTATAATTCACCCCTCCACTTT
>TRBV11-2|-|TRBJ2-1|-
CASSLPGGGYYNEQFF
TGTGCCAGCAGCTTACCCGGAGGCGGCTACTACAATGAGCAGTTCTTC
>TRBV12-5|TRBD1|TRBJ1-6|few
CASGLGGTGGSPLHF
TGTGCTAGTGGTTTGGGCGGGACAGGGGGATCACCCCTCCACTTT
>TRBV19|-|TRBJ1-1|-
CASSYPRRNTEAFF
TGTGCCAGTAGCTACCCCCGCCGGAACACTGAAGCTTTCTTT
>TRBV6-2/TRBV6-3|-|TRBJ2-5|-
CASNPREETQYF
TGTGCCAGCAACCCCAGGGAAGAGACCCAGTACTTC
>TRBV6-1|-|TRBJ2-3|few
CASTLKANTDTQYF
TGTGCCAGCACCTTAAAGGCTAACACAGATACGCAGTATTTT
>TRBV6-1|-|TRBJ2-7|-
CASSEIFYEQYF
TGTGCCAGCAGTGAAATCTTCTACGAGCAGTACTTC
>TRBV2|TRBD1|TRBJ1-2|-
CASKGTGYGYTF
TGTGCCAGCAAAGGGACAGGCTATGGCTACACCTTC
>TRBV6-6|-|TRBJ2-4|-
CASSNHKNIQYF
TGTGCCAGCAGCAACCATAAAAACATTCAGTACTTC
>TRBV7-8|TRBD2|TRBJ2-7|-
CASSFFRTRGYSYEQYF
TGTGCCAGCAGCTTTTTCCGGACTAGAGGATATAGCTACGAGCAGTACTTC
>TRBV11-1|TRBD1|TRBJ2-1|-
CASSSTGAVNEQFF
TGTGCCAGCAGCTCTACAGGGGCGGTCAATGAGCAGTTCTTC
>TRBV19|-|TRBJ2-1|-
CASSIGGVEQFF
TGTGCCAGTAGTATAGGAGGGGTTGAGCAGTTCTTC
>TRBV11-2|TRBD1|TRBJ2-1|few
CASSATRFGTGMNEQFF
TGTGCCAGCAGCGCCACGCGGTTCGGGACAGGGATGAATGAGCAGTTCTTC
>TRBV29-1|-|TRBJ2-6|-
CSVEVGSGANVLTF
TGCAGCGTTGAAGTTGGGTCAGGGGCCAACGTCCTGACTTTC
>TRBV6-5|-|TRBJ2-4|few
CASSYAGALGAKNIQYF
TGTGCCAGCAGTTACGCGGGGGCCTTGGGTGCCAAAAACATTCAGTACTTC
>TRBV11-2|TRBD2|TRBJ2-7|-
CASSLSTSGRFYEQYF
TGTGCCAGCAGCTTATCAACTAGCGGGAGGTTTTACGAGCAGTACTTC
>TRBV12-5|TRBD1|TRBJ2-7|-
CASGSAPGTGKPYEQYF
TGTGCTAGTGGTTCTGCCCCCGGGACAGGGAAGCCTTACGAGCAGTACTTC
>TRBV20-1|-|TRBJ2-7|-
CSARDGGQSAYEQYF
TGCAGTGCTAGAGATGGAGGACAATCCGCCTACGAGCAGTACTTC
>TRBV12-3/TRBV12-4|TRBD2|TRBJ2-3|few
CASTGLAGGTSTDTQYF
TGTGCCAGCACGGGACTAGCGGGAGGGACAAGCACAGATACGCAGTATTTT
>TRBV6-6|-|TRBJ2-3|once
CASSTLTEHTDTQYF
TGTGCCAGCAGTACCCTCACCGAACACACAGATACGCAGTATTTT
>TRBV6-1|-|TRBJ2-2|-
CASSELTGELFF
TGTGCCAGCAGTGAGTTGACCGGGGAGCTGTTTTTT
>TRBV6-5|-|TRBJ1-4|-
CASTRTLATNEKLFF
TGTGCCAGCACCAGGACCCTTGCAACTAATGAAAAACTGTTTTTT
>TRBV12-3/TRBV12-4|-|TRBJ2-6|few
CASSQEGLTPSGANVLTF
TGTGCCAGCAGTCAAGAAGGATTAACTCCCTCTGGGGCCAACGTCCTGACTTTC
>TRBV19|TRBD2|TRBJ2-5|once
CASSILAGGQETQYF
TGTGCCAGTAGTATACTGGCCGGGGGGCAAGAGACCCAGTACTTC
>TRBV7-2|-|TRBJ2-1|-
CASRLRAGKSYNEQFF
TGTGCCAGCAGATTGAGGGCGGGAAAGTCCTACAATGAGCAGTTCTTC
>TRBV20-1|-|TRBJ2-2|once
CSARAGKTNTGELFF
TGCAGTGCTAGGGCGGGGAAAACGAACACCGGGGAGCTGTTTTTT
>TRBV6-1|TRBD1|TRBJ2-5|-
CASMRTGALRETQYF
TGTGCCAGCATGCGGACAGGGGCGTTAAGAGAGACCCAGTACTTC
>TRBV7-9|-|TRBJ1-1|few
CASTSGVSTEAFF
TGTGCCAGCACGTCCGGGGTGAGCACTGAAGCTTTCTTT
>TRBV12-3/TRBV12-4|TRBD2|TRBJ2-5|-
CASSWGLAVKETQYF
TGTGCCAGCAGTTGGGGACTAGCGGTAAAAGAGACCCAGTACTTC
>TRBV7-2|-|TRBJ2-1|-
CASSFMGGNEQFF
TGTGCCAGCAGCTTTATGGGGGGCAATGAGCAGTTCTTC
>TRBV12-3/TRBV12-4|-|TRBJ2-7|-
CATAVGYEQYF
TGTGCAACGGCCGTCGGCTACGAGCAGTACTTC
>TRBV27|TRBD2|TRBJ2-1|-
CASSLIAGVIGEQFF
TGTGCCAGCAGTTTAATAGCGGGAGTTATCGGTGAGCAGTTCTTC
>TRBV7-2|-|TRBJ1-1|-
CASSLGVGRGAFF
TGTGCCAGCAGCTTAGGAGTCGGGAGAGGAGCTTTCTTT
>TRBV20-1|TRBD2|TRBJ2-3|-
CSASRDYLSTDTQYF
TGCAGTGCTAGCCGGGACTATCTGAGCACAGATACGCAGTATTTT
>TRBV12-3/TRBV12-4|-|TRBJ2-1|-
CASSWGGRGEQFF
TGTGCCAGCAGTTGGGGGGGGCGGGGTGAGCAGTTCTTC
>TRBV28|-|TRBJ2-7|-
CASSYPALREQYF
TGTGCCAGCAGTTACCCCGCCCTAAGGGAGCAGTACTTC
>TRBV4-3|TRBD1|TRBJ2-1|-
CASSQDPGTGLLGEQFF
TGCGCCAGCAGCCAAGACCCCGGGACAGGCCTGTTAGGCGAGCAGTTCTTC
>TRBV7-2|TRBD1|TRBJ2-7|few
CASRRKLTGQGAYEQYF
TGTGCCAGCAGGCGTAAACTTACGGGACAGGGTGCCTACGAGCAGTACTTC
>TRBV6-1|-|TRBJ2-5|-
CASNPGQMRGEETQYF
TGTGCCAGCAACCCTGGACAGATGCGGGGAGAAGAGACCCAGTACTTC
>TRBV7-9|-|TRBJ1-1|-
CASSSPAGTTEAFF
TGTGCCAGCAGCTCTCCCGCCGGGACCACTGAAGCTTTCTTT
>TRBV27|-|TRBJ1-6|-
CASSLINSYNSPLHF
TGTGCCAGCAGTTTAATAAACAGTTATAATTCACCCCTCCACTTT
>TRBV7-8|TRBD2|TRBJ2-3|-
CASSLGPGLAGGPDTQYF
TGTGCCAGCAGCTTAGGGCCCGGTTTAGCGGGAGGGCCCGATACGCAGTATTTT
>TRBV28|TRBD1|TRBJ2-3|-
CASSFRQGASDTQYF
TGTGCCAGCAGTTTTCGCCAGGGGGCTTCAGATACGCAGTATTTT
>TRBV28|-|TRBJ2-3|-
CATYGGGFSDTQYF
TGTGCCACCTATGGAGGGGGCTTCTCAGATACGCAGTATTTT
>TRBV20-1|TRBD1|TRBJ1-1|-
CSARTGRGSTEAFF
TGCAGTGCTAGGACAGGGCGCGGGAGCACTGAAGCTTTCTTT
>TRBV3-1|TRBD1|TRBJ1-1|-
CASLPQGGNTEAFF
TGTGCCAGCCTCCCACAGGGGGGGAACACTGAAGCTTTCTTT
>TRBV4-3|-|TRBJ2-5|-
CASSQRGGREETQYF
TGCGCCAGCAGCCAAAGGGGGGGACGGGAGGAGACCCAGTACTTC
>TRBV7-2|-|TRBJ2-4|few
CASSPRAVAKNIQYF
TGTGCCAGCAGCCCCAGGGCGGTAGCCAAAAACATTCAGTACTTC
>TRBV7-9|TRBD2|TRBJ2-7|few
CASTLSGTTYEQYF
TGTGCCAGCACCCTTAGCGGGACCACCTACGAGCAGTACTTC
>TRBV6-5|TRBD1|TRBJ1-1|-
CASSYSGGTEAFF
TGTGCCAGCAGCTATTCAGGGGGCACTGAAGCTTTCTTT
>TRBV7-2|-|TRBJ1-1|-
CASSQGRIHTEAFF
TGTGCCAGCAGTCAAGGAAGGATCCACACTGAAGCTTTCTTT
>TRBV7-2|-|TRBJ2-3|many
CASSSGTFYTDTQYF
TGTGCCAGCAGCTCCGGGACTTTTTATACAGATACGCAGTATTTT
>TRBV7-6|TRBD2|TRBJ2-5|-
CASSLASASGSETQYF
TGTGCCAGCAGCTTAGCGTCGGCTAGCGGGAGTGAGACCCAGTACTTC
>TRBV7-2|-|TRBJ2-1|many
CASSLDRGMSEQFF
TGTGCCAGCAGCTTAGATAGGGGAATGAGTGAGCAGTTCTTC
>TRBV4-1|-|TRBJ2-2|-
CASSQAVRANTGELFF
TGCGCCAGCAGCCAAGCAGTCCGCGCGAACACCGGGGAGCTGTTTTTT
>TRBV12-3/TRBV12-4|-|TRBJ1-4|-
CATLRGREEKLFF
TGTGCCACCTTAAGGGGACGGGAGGAAAAACTGTTTTTT
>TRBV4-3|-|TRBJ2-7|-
CASSQDPSREQYF
TGCGCCAGCAGCCAAGATCCCAGCCGCGAGCAGTACTTC
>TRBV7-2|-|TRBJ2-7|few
CASSFRDPYEQYF
TGTGCCAGCAGCTTTCGGGACCCCTACGAGCAGTACTTC
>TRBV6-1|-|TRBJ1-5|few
CASSPRPGDQPQHF
TGTGCCAGCAGTCCCCGCCCGGGCGATCAGCCCCAGCATTTT